Included here is one TCR beta chain sequence, with context. Antigen unknown. V shed 5 bases and J shed 6 bases, with 17 bases lying between them. The CDR3 contains 14 residues. CDR1 is SGHTA and CDR2 is FQGNSA in the germline V gene. The sample comes from a study of cytomegalovirus exposure and HLA in healthy donors. Findings and limits, study-wide: Generally TCR sequences proved uncommon, though certain public TCRs appeared in numerous donors.

The data were produced by immunoSEQ multiplex PCR, yet TCRdb's version contains in-frame clones alone and is incomplete. The sample records around 300,000 clones, about nine tenths being singletons. The sequence derives from a woman between 25 and 40 years old in good health and CMV-seropositive. The material sequenced was PBMCs. J is TRBJ2-7 and V is TRBV7-2; D perhaps matches TRBD1 (6 bases). The CDR3 is CASSQSLRGGEQYF. The CDR3 DNA reads as TGTGCCAGCAGCCAGAGCCTCAGGGGTGGCGAGCAGTACTTC.